This T cell receptor (beta chain) was captured by sequencing in a study of spatial heterogeneity in lung cancer. MiXCR, applied by TCRdb to the 5' RACE reads, yields one record per CDR3 protein. The sample holds roughly 120,000 distinct CDR3 sequences, 9% to 15% seen once. Time point of the sample: blood at routine non-recurrence follow-up after resection. TCRs were sequenced from unsorted whole RNA of tumor, nontumor lung or PBMC. CDR1 SGHRS and CDR2 YFSETQ come from the germline V gene. The trim removed 4 bases at V and 4 bases at J, leaving 8 bases unmatched. CDR3 length: 15 amino acids. Here the sequenced sample was PBMCs, taken at follow-up. This receptor was taken from a male donor with early-stage non-small cell lung cancer. The J gene is TRBJ2-4, the V gene TRBV5-1; 7 nucleotides line up with TRBD1. The CDR3 protein is CASSPRDSQKNIQYF. For the CDR3, the DNA is TGCGCCAGCAGCCCCAGGGACAGCCAGAAAAACATTCAGTACTTC.